The 10 T cell receptor beta chains presented below share a single source sample, sequenced in a study of T-cell reconstitution after alpha-beta-depleted transplantation in children. Unique molecular identifiers were incorporated when the TCRbeta library was constructed. Via MiXCR, TCRdb re-called the PCR reads, giving one row per CDR3 protein. The table has approximately 300,000 distinct CDR3 sequences, approximately 10% seen once. Specimen: peripheral blood, collected 180 days after TCRalphabeta/CD19-depleted stem cell transplant. The source of these receptors is a male patient aged 2-15 years who had a stem cell transplant for chronic granulomatous disease, so the T cells may come from the graft donor.

This clonotype was observed at least ten times. The gene calls are TRBV7-6 and TRBJ2-3, with D possibly being TRBD2 (5 bases). CDR1 and CDR2 (germline): SGHVS, FNYEAQ. V lost 2 bases and J 4 bases, leaving 19 bases between the germline ends. The CDR3 has 17 residues. The CDR3 DNA reads TGTGCCAGCAGCTTATGGATGGCGGGTGTCATATCAGATACGCAGTATTTT. Translation gives CASSLWMAGVISDTQYF.

This clonotype has a count of ten or more. The chain uses TRBV6-1 and TRBJ2-1; D possibly uses TRBD1 or TRBD2 (5 bases each). V lost 1 base and J lost 7, with 23 bases in between. Germline V gene sequence: CDR1 MNHNS, CDR2 SASEGT. This CDR3 contains 18 residues. Here the CDR3 DNA reads TGTGCCAGCAGTGAAGACCGGGACGCCGGGCAAGTAAGGAATGAGCAGTTCTTC. Translated: CASSEDRDAGQVRNEQFF.

This clonotype was recorded many times. V gene TRBV4-2 combines with J gene TRBJ2-3; D call uncertain. Trimming left V 3 bases short and J 4 bases short, with 2 bases between. CDR1 and CDR2 from the germline V gene are LGHNA and YNFKEQ. This CDR3 is built from 11 residues. The CDR3 protein is CASSHADTQYF. CDR3 coding DNA: TGTGCCAGCAGCCACGCAGATACGCAGTATTTT.

As to this clonotype: This may be a read error: a much more frequent sequence differs by one nucleotide. This chain joins TRBV10-3 and TRBJ2-7; 9 positions agree with TRBD1. The CDR3 has 18 residues. V was clipped by 3 bases and J by 5 bases; unmatched bases: 17. The V gene's germline CDR1 is ENHRY and CDR2 SYGVKD. Written as DNA, the CDR3 is TGTGCCATCAGTGATTTGAGATCCTCCCGGGACAGGGTGGACGAGCAGTACTTC. Protein sequence: CAISDLRSSRDRVDEQYF.

This clonotype was counted at least ten times. This sequence joins TRBV28 and TRBJ1-5, with TRBD1 identical over 7 bases. After removal of 5 bases from V and 3 bases from J, the junction contained 7 bases not matched to a gene. Germline CDR1 MDHEN, CDR2 SYDVKM. CDR3 length: 15 residues. CDR3 nucleotide sequence: TGTGCCAGCAGTCGACAGGGCGAACACAATCAGCCCCAGCATTTT. Its protein product is CASSRQGEHNQPQHF.

This clonotype occurred many times. The V gene is TRBV20-1, the J gene TRBJ2-5; no reliable D call. CDR3 size: 14 residues. The germline gives CDR1 DFQATT, CDR2 SNEGSKA (reference sequence). V was pared by 1 base and J by 4 bases, with 13 bases between. In nucleotides, the CDR3 is TGCAGTGCTAGAGCGCCTGGGATTACAGAGACCCAGTACTTC. This encodes CSARAPGITETQYF.

This clonotype was observed at least ten times. The chain uses TRBV12-3 or TRBV12-4 and TRBJ2-1; D is perhaps TRBD2 (6 bases). This CDR3 is 11 amino acids long. V shed 6 bases and J shed 10 bases, with 10 bases lying between them. The CDR3 DNA reads as TGTGCCAGCAGGGATAGCGGAGAGCAGTTCTTC. Its protein is CASRDSGEQFF.

The table lists this clonotype with many counts. This chain uses TRBV29-1 with TRBJ2-3; the match to TRBD2 covers 7 bases. Germline values: CDR1 SQVTM, CDR2 ANQGSEA. The V gene end was trimmed by 3 bases and the J gene end by 4 bases; junction bases not matched to a gene: 7. The length of the CDR3 is 14 residues. CDR3 nucleotide sequence: TGCAGCGTTGAGGGGGGGTCCCGGGCAGATACGCAGTATTTT. Protein: CSVEGGSRADTQYF.

This clonotype was counted many times. The chain is built from TRBV5-1 and TRBJ1-6; D is unresolved. The CDR3 spans 14 residues. Germline V gene data show CDR1 as SGHRS and CDR2 as YFSETQ. Trimming took off 1 base at V and 11 bases at J, with 13 bases between the two ends. CDR3 loop: CASSLFPRSAPLHF. The CDR3, as DNA: TGCGCCAGCAGCTTGTTCCCTAGAAGTGCACCCCTCCACTTT.

There are many counts of this clonotype. This chain uses TRBV6-1 with TRBJ2-7, with a possible D match to TRBD1 (6 bases). CDR3 length: 15 residues. Per germline, CDR1 MNHNS and CDR2 SASEGT. Trimming removed 7 bases at V and 3 bases at J, with 19 bases between. The CDR3 DNA reads as TGTGCCAGCATACGTAGTCTCGGGGACATCTACGAGCAGTACTTC. Amino acid sequence: CASIRSLGDIYEQYF.